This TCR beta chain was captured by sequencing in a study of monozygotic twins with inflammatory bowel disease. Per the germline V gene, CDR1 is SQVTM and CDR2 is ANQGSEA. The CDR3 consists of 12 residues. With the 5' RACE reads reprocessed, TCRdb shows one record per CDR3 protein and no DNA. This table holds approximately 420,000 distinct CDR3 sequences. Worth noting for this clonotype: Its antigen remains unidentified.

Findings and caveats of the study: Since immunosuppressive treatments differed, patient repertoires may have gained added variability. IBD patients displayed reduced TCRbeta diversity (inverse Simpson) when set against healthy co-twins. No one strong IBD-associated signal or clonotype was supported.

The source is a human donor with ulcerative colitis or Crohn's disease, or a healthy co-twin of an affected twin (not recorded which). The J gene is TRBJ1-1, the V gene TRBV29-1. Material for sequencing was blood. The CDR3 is CSVEELDTEAFF.